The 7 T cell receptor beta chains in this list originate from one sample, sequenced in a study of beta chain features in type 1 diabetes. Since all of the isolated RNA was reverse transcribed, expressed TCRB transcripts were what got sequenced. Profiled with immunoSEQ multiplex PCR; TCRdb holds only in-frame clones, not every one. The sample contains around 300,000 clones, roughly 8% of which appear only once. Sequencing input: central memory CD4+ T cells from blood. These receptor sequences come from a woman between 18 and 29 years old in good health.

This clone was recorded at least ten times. CDR3 in amino acids: CASSLGLANNEQFF. CDR3 coding DNA: TGTGCCAGCAGCCTGGGACTAGCAAACAATGAGCAGTTCTTC. The V gene is TRBV5-6, the J gene TRBJ2-1; TRBD2 aligns across 9 bases. The CDR3 extends over 14 amino acids. CDR1 is SGHDT and CDR2 is YYEEEE in the germline V gene. J lost 5 bases, V lost 4 bases, and 4 bases had no gene match.

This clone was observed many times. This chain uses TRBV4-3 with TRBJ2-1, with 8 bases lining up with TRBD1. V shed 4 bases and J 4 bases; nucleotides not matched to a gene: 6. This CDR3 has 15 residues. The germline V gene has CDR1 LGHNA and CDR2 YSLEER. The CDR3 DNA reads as TGCGCCAGCAGCCCCGGGACAGGTCAATACAATGAGCAGTTCTTC. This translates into CASSPGTGQYNEQFF.

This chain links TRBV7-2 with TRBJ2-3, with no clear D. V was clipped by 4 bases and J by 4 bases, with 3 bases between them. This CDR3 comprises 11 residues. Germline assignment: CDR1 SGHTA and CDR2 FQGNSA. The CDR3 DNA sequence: TGTGCCAGCAGCTCCGCAGATACGCAGTATTTT. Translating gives CASSSADTQYF. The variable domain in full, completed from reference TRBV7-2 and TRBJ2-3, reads GAGVSQSPSNKVTEKGKDVELRCDPISGHTALYWYRQSLGQGLEFLIYFQGNSAPDKSGLPSDRFSAERTGGSVSTLTIQRTQQEDSAVYLCASSSADTQYFGPGTRLTVL.

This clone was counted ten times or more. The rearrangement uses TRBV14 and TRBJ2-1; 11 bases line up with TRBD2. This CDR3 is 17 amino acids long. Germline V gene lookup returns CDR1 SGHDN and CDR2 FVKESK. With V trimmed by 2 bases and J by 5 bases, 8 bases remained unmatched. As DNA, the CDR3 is TGTGCCAGCAGCCAACTCACTAGCGGGAGTTTGGACAATGAGCAGTTCTTC. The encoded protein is CASSQLTSGSLDNEQFF.

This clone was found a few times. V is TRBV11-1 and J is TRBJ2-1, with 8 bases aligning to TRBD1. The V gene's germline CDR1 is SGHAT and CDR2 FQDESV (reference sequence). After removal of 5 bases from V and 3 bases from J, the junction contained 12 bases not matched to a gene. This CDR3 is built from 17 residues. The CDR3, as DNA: TGTGCCAGCAGCCCGACACCCGGGACAGGAATCTACAATGAGCAGTTCTTC. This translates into CASSPTPGTGIYNEQFF.

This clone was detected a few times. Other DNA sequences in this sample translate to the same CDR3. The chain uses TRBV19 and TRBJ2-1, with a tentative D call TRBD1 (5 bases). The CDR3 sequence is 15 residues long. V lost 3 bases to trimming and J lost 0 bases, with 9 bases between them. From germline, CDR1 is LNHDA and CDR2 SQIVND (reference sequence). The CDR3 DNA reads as TGTGCCAGTAGTATTGACAGAAGCTCCTACAATGAGCAGTTCTTC. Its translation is CASSIDRSSYNEQFF.

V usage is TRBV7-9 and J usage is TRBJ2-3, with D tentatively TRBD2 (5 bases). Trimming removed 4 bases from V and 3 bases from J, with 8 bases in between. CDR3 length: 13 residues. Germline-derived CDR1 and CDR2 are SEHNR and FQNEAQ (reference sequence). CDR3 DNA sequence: TGTGCCAGCAGCTCAAGGAGGACAGATACGCAGTATTTT. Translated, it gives CASSSRRTDTQYF. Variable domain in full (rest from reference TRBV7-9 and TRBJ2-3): DTGVSQNPRHKITKRGQNVTFRCDPISEHNRLYWYRQTLGQGPEFLTYFQNEAQLEKSRLLSDRFSAERPKGSFSTLEIQRTEQGDSAMYLCASSSRRTDTQYFGPGTRLTVL.